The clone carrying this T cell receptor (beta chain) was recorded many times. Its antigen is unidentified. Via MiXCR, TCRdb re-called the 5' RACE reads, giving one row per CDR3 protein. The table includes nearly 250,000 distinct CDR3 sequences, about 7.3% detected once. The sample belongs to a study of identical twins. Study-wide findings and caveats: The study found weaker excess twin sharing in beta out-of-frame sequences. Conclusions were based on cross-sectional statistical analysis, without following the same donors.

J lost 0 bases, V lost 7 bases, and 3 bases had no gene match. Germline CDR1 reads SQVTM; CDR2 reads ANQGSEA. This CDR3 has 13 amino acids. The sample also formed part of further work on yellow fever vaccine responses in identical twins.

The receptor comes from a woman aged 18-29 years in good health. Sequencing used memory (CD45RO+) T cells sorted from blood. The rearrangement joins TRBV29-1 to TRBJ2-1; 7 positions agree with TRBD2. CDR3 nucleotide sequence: TGCAGCGCCCTAGCGGCCTCCTACAATGAGCAGTTCTTC. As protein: CSALAASYNEQFF.